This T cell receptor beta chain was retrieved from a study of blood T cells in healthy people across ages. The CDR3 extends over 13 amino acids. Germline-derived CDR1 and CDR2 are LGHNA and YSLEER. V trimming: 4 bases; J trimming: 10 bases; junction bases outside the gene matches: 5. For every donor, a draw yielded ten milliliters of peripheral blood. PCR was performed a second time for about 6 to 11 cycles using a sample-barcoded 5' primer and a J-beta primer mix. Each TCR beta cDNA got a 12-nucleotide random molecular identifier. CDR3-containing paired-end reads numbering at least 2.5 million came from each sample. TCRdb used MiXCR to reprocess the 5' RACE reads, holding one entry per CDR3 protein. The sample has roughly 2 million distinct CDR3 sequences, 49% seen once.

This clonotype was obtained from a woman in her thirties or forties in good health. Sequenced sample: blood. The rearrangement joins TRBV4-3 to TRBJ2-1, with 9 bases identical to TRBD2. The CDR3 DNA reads TGCGCCAGCAGCCGTAGCGGGGGAACCGAGCAGTTCTTC. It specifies CASSRSGGTEQFF.